This T cell receptor beta chain was observed in a study of cytomegalovirus exposure and HLA in healthy donors. Worth noting for this clone: No antigen is known for it.

The CDR3 runs 10 residues. The ends were cut back, 4 bases at V and 10 bases at J, with 8 bases in the middle. The V gene's germline CDR1 is DFQATT and CDR2 SNEGSKA (reference sequence). Overall study results and limits: Cytomegalovirus status was reportedly diagnosed by the classifier with high specificity and sensitivity. The listing of roughly 160 TCR beta chains classed them as cytomegalovirus-associated. The finding came from a later analysis; first-cohort TCR clusters tended to co-occur in the 120 or so validation repertoires. Generally TCR sequences proved uncommon, though certain public TCRs appeared in numerous donors.

Clones were read by immunoSEQ multiplex PCR, and TCRdb kept only the in-frame ones, dropping some. The sample has about 280,000 clones, 85% to 90% seen once. This clonotype was sampled from a young woman in good health and CMV-seronegative. Source material: PBMCs. V usage is TRBV20-1 and J usage is TRBJ2-1, with no clear D. The CDR3 region has the DNA TGCAGTGCTACATACTACGAGCAGTTCTTC. Its translation: CSATYYEQFF.